The following is a TCR beta chain sequence with its context. Its target is not known. This record belongs to a study of cytomegalovirus exposure and HLA in healthy donors. Trimming took 0 bases from V and 6 from J; bases not matched to a gene: 6. Germline V gene lookup returns CDR1 MNHNS and CDR2 SASEGT. This CDR3 is 16 amino acids long. Only in-frame clones appear in the TCRdb table, and some are missing; sequencing was by immunoSEQ multiplex PCR. The sample has roughly 150,000 clones, approximately 84% seen once. Study findings and constraints: In vitro confirmation showed a few CMV-associated chains to be CMV antigen specific.

The V gene is TRBV6-1, the J gene TRBJ2-1; 9 positions agree with TRBD2. The sequencing sample was made of PBMCs. The sequence was collected from a man aged 25 to 40 in good health and CMV-seropositive. The CDR3 region has the DNA TGTGCCAGCAGTGAAGCGTTAGCTAGCGGGGCCAATGAGCAGTTCTTC. Protein product: CASSEALASGANEQFF.